The present TCR beta chain was sequenced within a study of cytomegalovirus exposure and HLA in healthy donors listed by TCRdb under 2017. Regarding the research as a whole: An earlier analysis of several hundred of the donors reported about 290 Gb of sequence data and around 120 million unique TCR beta sequences from about 180 million T cells. Approximately 300 gigabases of sequencing data and roughly 81 million unique TCR sequences made up an early release that covered around 640 HLA-typed donors. The genetic ancestry cluster associated with self-reported Caucasian donors included approximately 85% of the roughly 390 genotyped donors. The study aimed to test whether cataloging public T cell receptors could reveal signatures of past pathogen exposure. The study profiled the T cell repertoires of about 720 subjects by immunosequencing and related them to cytomegalovirus serostatus. A separate validation cohort of 100 to 150 different subjects was used in addition to the roughly 670-subject first cohort. The study combined high-throughput TCR immunosequencing, statistical association of individual TCRs with disease status, and machine learning to predict cytomegalovirus infection status. In a later analysis, previously published TCR beta repertoires from 500 to 750 donors were re-analyzed and high-resolution HLA genotyping was added so that TCR occurrence patterns could be studied. Rather than using new phenotypic data, the later analysis identified candidate immune exposures from TCR beta sequences and from how often those sequences occurred across donors. An earlier analysis of 587 of the donors used high-throughput TCR beta sequencing to judge whether each TCR beta V gene segment behaved as functional or pseudogenic. Alongside the repertoire data, information on donor age, sex, ethnicity and CMV serostatus was compiled. Genome-wide SNP genotypes for about 55% of the roughly 670 donors were used in a later genetic analysis, which treated that subset as a discovery cohort. Every repertoire in the discovery cohort had been generated on one and the same sequencing platform. HLA typing covered class I and class II loci at four-digit resolution. Typing coverage differed by locus: A, B, C, DRB1 and DQB1 were typed in roughly 620-630 donors, DQA1 in about 500, DPA1 in 606, and DPB1 in 400 to 490. A few DR-DQ haplotypes were treated as single units for association and clustering because of strong linkage in the cohort. Among 300 to 450 genotyped donors of the cohort, an average of around 240,000 unique TCR beta nucleotide sequences were sequenced per donor, about a sixth of them non-productive.

For this clone: Its antigen is not yet known. Base qualities are not provided; no much larger clone lies one nucleotide away.

To prepare the library, the immunoSEQ multiplex PCR assay was applied. A mixture of 60 forward primers for TCR Vbeta segments and 13 reverse primers for TCR Jbeta segments was used in the multiplex PCR. A multiplex PCR assay on genomic DNA amplified the CDR3 region of rearranged TCR beta genes. Amplified TCR beta libraries were sequenced as 87-base-pair reads on the Illumina HiSeq System. The paper's processing steps were these. Across the 666 repertoires, a later analysis counted 75 million to 90 million unique TCR beta chains, approximately 10 million of which were shared by at least two donors. Raw reads were error-corrected and collapsed into unique sequences with a nearest-neighbor algorithm that merged closely related sequences to remove PCR and sequencing errors. CDR3 sequences were aligned to IMGT reference sequences to assign V, D and J gene segments. For a sequence to be retained, at least a six-nucleotide match to both a V gene segment and a J gene segment was required. A rearrangement counted as productive if the CDR3 had no stop codons and remained in frame with V and J, and every other rearrangement counted as non-productive. CDR3 was defined according to IMGT convention as the region running from the second conserved V-encoded cysteine to the conserved J-encoded phenylalanine. The earlier analysis of some 580 of the donors excluded any sequence lacking an unambiguous match to a single V gene segment. An earlier analysis of fewer than 750 of the donors classified V segments as functional when productive rearrangements were above 56.7% and as segregating when the standard deviation between donors was above 5%. A statistical classification framework was built to diagnose cytomegalovirus status from the catalog of TCR beta chain sequences. In a later analysis, V and J genes were assigned by comparing TCR nucleotide sequences against IMGT/GENE-DB human TR gene sequences. A later analysis assigned CDR3 sequences and most-parsimonious VDJ recombination scenarios with the TCRdist pipeline. In a later analysis, each TCR beta chain was defined by its CDR3 amino acid sequence together with its V-gene family, and reads lacking a unique V-gene family were excluded. As a way to deal with suspected cross-contamination and a sequencing artifact, a later analysis dropped nearly 600 nucleotide sequences that were highly shared and had low generation probability. In a later analysis, a clonal expansion index was calculated for each public chain from normalized within-repertoire ranks of inferred template counts. Generation probabilities in a later analysis came from a VDJ recombination model fitted to out-of-frame rearrangements, and those results were checked against IGoR. In a later analysis, TCR-TCR, TCR-HLA and TCR-CMV co-occurrence was scored with hypergeometric tests, and a repertoire-size bias correction was applied to TCR pairs. To estimate false discovery rates, a later analysis permuted the HLA or CMV assignments 20 times. In a later analysis, co-occurring TCRs were grouped using DBSCAN, and TCRdist sequence similarity was added for clustering within HLA-allele-positive subsets. Repertoires with fewer than 30,000 or more than 120,000 public chains were left out of co-occurrence clustering, as were a handful of repertoires with anomalous nucleotide sharing. TCRdb limited this immuneACCESS table to in-frame rearrangements with V and J called. A share of clones is missing; checked studies link under half to unresolved V genes, and the rest is unexplained. V, J and clone size are those of that table, while D and trimming were read from the DNA. The sample yields more than 85,000 clones; roughly 82% were counted once. The ten largest clonotypes hold more than 1% of the sample.

The cohort comprised more than 550 healthy bone marrow donors. Cohort members were all nominally healthy when sampled, although unrecorded immune exposures were likely present. The donor tested CMV seronegative and was one of the 352 seronegative cohort members. A peripheral blood sample was provided by each donor, and peripheral blood mononuclear cells were used for TCR beta sequencing. The Qiagen DNeasy Blood Extraction Kit was used to extract genomic DNA from the blood cell samples. Taken from the germline V gene, the CDR1 and CDR2 loops are MGHRA and YSYEKL. The CDR3 holds 16 amino acids from the cysteine to the phenylalanine. This entry keeps only the CDR3 DNA: 48 bases, framed from base 1. Unmatched junction bases come to 7, with V trimmed by 1 base and J by 5 bases. What the authors observed across the whole study: Compared with equally common non-associated chains, HLA-associated TCR beta chains in a later analysis were more clonally expanded and had lower generation probabilities. Compared with the 666-donor mean, donors in an Asian-associated ancestry cluster had fewer N-insertions in productive TCRs, according to a later genetic analysis. The 87-base-pair reads could not distinguish some IMGT-functional V segments, including TRBV6-2 and TRBV6-3, so those segments were excluded. According to a later analysis, parvovirus B19, influenza, CMV and Epstein-Barr virus appeared linked to several top co-occurrence clusters. Only TCR beta chains were sequenced in this cohort, and the absence of alpha or paired-chain data limited detectable features. A cluster of highly shared sequence variants was judged likely to represent a technical artifact of the sequencing pipeline. The classifier was reported to diagnose cytomegalovirus status with high specificity and sensitivity in both the original cohort and the validation cohort. According to a later analysis, TCR association rates differed among HLA loci, with DRB1 alleles showing the most associated TCRs and HLA-C alleles showing the fewest. When HLA alleles, especially DR and DQ, strongly co-occurred, attributing TCR associations to individual alleles was difficult. A total of fewer than 200 TCR beta chains were listed by the study as associated with cytomegalovirus. The authors suggested that the approach could potentially be generalized to other disease states and immunological phenotypes. At a false discovery rate of 0.05, a later analysis linked fewer than 20,000 TCR beta sequences to specific HLA alleles. The presence/absence analyses assumed that sequencing depth was roughly uniform across donors, and that assumption may not be true. While some public TCRs were present in many individuals, most TCR sequences turned up only very rarely across donors. In vitro tests confirmed that a few of the cytomegalovirus-associated TCR beta chains recognize cytomegalovirus antigens. Because HLA typing was unavailable for some donors at each locus, only the typed subset was used in association tests. In a later analysis, most CMV-associated TCR beta chains were found to appear HLA-restricted, with HLA associations seemingly driven largely by CMV exposure. Because counts were too low, 15 or so rarely observed V segments, including chromosome 9 orphons, were excluded from the earlier analysis of 587 of the donors. The only immune exposure information available for the cohort was CMV serostatus. Correlated functional status among segregating V segments might reflect linkage disequilibrium, but an unknown experimental factor could not be ruled out. In an earlier analysis of about 600 of the donors, most TCR beta V segments appeared in productive rearrangements about 87% or about 30% of the time, broadly matching IMGT annotations. A further reported finding was that TCR beta sequences accurately predicted the HLA-A and HLA-B alleles for most subjects in the first cohort. A later genetic analysis associated a missense DCLRE1C variant with V-gene and J-gene trimming of TCR beta chains, and an independent cohort replicated the association.

Material for sequencing was PBMCs. The receptor was isolated from a woman between 18 and 30 years old in good health and CMV-seronegative. This chain is built from TRBV4-1 and TRBJ2-5, with 10 middle bases fitting TRBD2. The nucleotides are TGCGCCAGCAGCCAAGCCCAGCGGGAGGGACCGGAGACCCAGTACTTC. It encodes CASSQAQREGPETQYF.